This TCR beta chain was profiled in a study of blood T cell repertoires in COVID-19. Overall study context: Both acute and convalescent COVID-19 samples were obtained from the United States, Italy and Spain.

Germline loops: CDR1 LNHDA, CDR2 SQIVND (reference sequence). V lost 6 bases, J lost 6 bases, and 6 bases stayed unmatched. CDR3 size: 14 residues. This table comes from immunoSEQ multiplex PCR, and its TCRdb copy is limited to in-frame clones, with some not included. This sample yields over 300,000 clones, of which roughly 90% are seen a single time; 6% to 7.5% belongs to the top ten. V gene TRBV19 combines with J gene TRBJ1-5; TRBD1 agrees at 9 bases. This sequence originates from a man aged 18-30 years with active or convalescent COVID-19. Sequenced: peripheral blood. The CDR3, as DNA: TGTGCCAGTAGCCACCGACAGGGGGGTCAGCCCCAGCATTTT. Residues: CASSHRQGGQPQHF.